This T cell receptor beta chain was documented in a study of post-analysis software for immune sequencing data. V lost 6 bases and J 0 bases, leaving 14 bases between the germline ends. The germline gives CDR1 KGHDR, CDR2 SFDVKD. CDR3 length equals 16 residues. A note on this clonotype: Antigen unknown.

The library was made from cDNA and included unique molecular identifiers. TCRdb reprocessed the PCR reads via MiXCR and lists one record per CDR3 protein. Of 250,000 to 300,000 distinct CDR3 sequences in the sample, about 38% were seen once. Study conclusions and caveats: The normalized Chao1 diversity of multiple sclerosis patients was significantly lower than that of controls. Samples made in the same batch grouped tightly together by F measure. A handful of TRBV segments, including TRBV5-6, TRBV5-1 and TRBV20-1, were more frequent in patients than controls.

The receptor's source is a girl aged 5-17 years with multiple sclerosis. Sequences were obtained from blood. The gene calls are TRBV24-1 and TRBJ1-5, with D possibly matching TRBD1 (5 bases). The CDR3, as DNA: TGTGCCACCAGTAAGGGGAGAGGTTATAGCAATCAGCCCCAGCATTTT. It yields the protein CATSKGRGYSNQPQHF.